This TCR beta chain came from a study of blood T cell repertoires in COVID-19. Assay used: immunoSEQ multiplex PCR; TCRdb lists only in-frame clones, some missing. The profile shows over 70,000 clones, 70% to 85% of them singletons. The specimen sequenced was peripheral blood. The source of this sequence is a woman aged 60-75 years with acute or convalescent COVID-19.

As DNA, the CDR3 is TGTGCCAGCAGTTCTCCGGGTTCCAATACCTACGAGCAGTACTTC. Translated: CASSSPGSNTYEQYF. V is TRBV28 and J is TRBJ2-7; D ambiguous. V was pared by 4 bases and J by 2 bases, with 15 bases between. This CDR3 has 15 amino acids. Germline CDR1 reads MDHEN; CDR2 reads SYDVKM.